This T cell receptor beta chain came from a study of CD8 T cells in Susac syndrome. The V and J ends lost 5 bases and 9 bases respectively, with 10 bases between them. This CDR3 spans 12 amino acids. Germline V CDR1 and CDR2: SGHTA, FQGNSA. For this clonotype: Its antigen remains unidentified.

An amount of RNA that ranged from roughly 0.45 to 1 ug was reverse transcribed with random hexamers. Across 54 Vbeta and 13 Jbeta, TCR beta CDR3 was amplified with immunoSEQ multiplex PCR. MiXCR was run by TCRdb on the immunoSEQ multiplex PCR reads, yielding one entry per CDR3 protein. The data hold some 180,000 distinct CDR3 sequences, with 90% to 95% observed a single time. Study observations and caveats: As the study acknowledged, the number of individuals who were part of its TCR sequencing and HLA analysis was relatively small.

Healthy donors served as the controls. They were matched for age and sex. The chain couples TRBV7-2 to TRBJ2-2; D remains ambiguous. The sample consisted of CD4+ T cells from PBMCs. The receptor was derived from a human donor in good health. The CDR3 is CASSPIGRELFF. The DNA of the CDR3 is TGTGCCAGCAGCCCGATTGGGAGGGAGCTGTTTTTT.